The present T cell receptor beta chain was sequenced within a study of blood T cell repertoires in COVID-19 (TCRdb year 2020). General notes on the study: The collaborator samples originated in the United States, Italy and Spain and spanned the acute and convalescent phases of COVID-19. Samples came from the ongoing ImmuneRACE study (first 160 participants) plus 1,254 subjects from 6 global collaborators. The repertoires were made available in a free public database intended to serve as a resource for research on the immune response to SARS-CoV-2. Where available, HLA class I and class II types were obtained from metadata supplied by the sample provider rather than from assay-based typing. Subjects who had been exposed to COVID-19, were actively infected with it, or had recovered from it provided the deeply sampled blood TCRbeta repertoires that made up the dataset. A de-identified subject ID, COVID-19 status, age in years and sex were almost always included in the sample metadata. The material from the prospective study consisted of cDNA or gDNA derived from T cells, B-cell-depleted T cells, or PBMCs. Points the paper makes about the study in general: Clinical and demographic metadata were provided uncurated, with the amount varying by source and participant.

As to this clone: This receptor's antigen is unknown. It has no much larger one-base neighbor in the sample; base qualities were not kept.

The immunoSEQ Assay, a bias-controlled multiplex PCR, was used to amplify TCRbeta CDR3 regions from genomic DNA. As for how the authors treated the data: The number of nucleated cells in each sample was estimated by amplification of reference gene primers within the assay. To quantify the absolute abundance of each unique TCRbeta CDR3 rearrangement, sequence reads were collapsed and filtered. For each sample, productive Simpson clonality was calculated as the square root of Simpson's diversity index across productive rearrangements. Held by TCRdb, this immuneACCESS table contains in-frame sequences only and omits some clones. Under half of the omission traces to an unresolved V gene where checked; the cause of the rest is unknown. V and J calls and clone size are those listed in that table; D and trimming were worked out from the DNA. The sample records about 210,000 clones, 80% of which are singletons. Of the sample, 4.3% is held by the ten largest clones.

Participants in the prospective study were enrolled through a virtual design, were aged 18 to 89 years, and lived in about two dozen United States geographic areas. Cohort assignment in the prospective study relied on participant-reported clinical history from a screening survey and a study questionnaire. In the prospective study, mobile phlebotomists collected whole blood, serum and a nasopharyngeal or oropharyngeal swab from each participant. Prospective study participants could optionally give additional blood draws and questionnaires over an approximately 2-month period. Before DNA extraction, prospective study blood samples were shipped either frozen or at room temperature. Between the V and J ends, shortened by 8 bases and 7 bases respectively, the junction contains 17 bases. The CDR3 runs 13 amino acids, cysteine and phenylalanine included. Here the CDR3 DNA is all that survives: 39 bases in frame from base 1. The germline V gene (reference sequence) gives CDR1 as MNHEY and CDR2 as SMNVEV.

The sequence derives from a man in his thirties or forties with acute COVID-19. The chain is assembled from TRBV27 and TRBJ1-2; the best D guess is TRBD1, with 6 bases matching. The sequencing sample was made of PBMCs or T cells enriched from blood (not recorded which). The DNA sequence is TGTGCCAGCGGCCCGCAGGGGATTGTTGGCTACACCTTC. The encoded protein is CASGPQGIVGYTF.